The 32 T cell receptor beta chains given below trace back to one sample, sequenced in a study of B cell selection in AIRE deficiency. Produced via immunoSEQ multiplex PCR; TCRdb's table is partial and in-frame only. This sample has under 30,000 clones, with around 97% found just once. The sorted conventional CD4 T cells were gated as CD4+CD127+. The specimen sequenced was conventional CD4+ T cells sorted from PBMCs. Receptors originate from a human donor with AIRE deficiency.

This clone has only one observation. DNA of the CDR3: TGTGCCAGCAGTTGGACCCTGGAATGGCAGGGGTATGGCTACACCTTC. It specifies CASSWTLEWQGYGYTF. V gene TRBV28 combines with J gene TRBJ1-2; D perhaps matches TRBD1 (6 bases). Trimming pared 4 bases from V and 5 bases from J, leaving 20 bases between. Germline V gives CDR1 MDHEN, CDR2 SYDVKM. CDR3 length: 16 residues.

The V call is TRBV9, the J call TRBJ2-5, with D perhaps given as TRBD1 or TRBD2 (5 bases each). Trimming pared 1 base from V and 1 base from J, leaving 14 bases between. The CDR3 is 16 residues long. Germline V gene data show CDR1 as SGDLS and CDR2 as YYNGEE. The CDR3, as DNA: TGTGCCAGCAGCGTAAGCCCGGGGACCAGCCAAGAGACCCAGTACTTC. Translation gives CASSVSPGTSQETQYF. Filled out from reference TRBV9 and TRBJ2-5, the complete variable domain reads DSGVTQTPKHLITATGQRVTLRCSPRSGDLSVYWYQQSLDQGLQFLIQYYNGEERAKGNILERFSAQQFPDLHSELNLSSLELGDSALYFCASSVSPGTSQETQYFGPGTRLLVL.

The chain recombines TRBV9 with TRBJ1-5, with D perhaps TRBD1 (5 bases). Trimming left V 0 bases short and J 4 bases short, with 14 bases between. CDR1 is SGDLS and CDR2 is YYNGEE in the germline V gene. This CDR3 comprises 16 residues. The CDR3 here is CASSVDAGGGNQPQHF. The CDR3 coding sequence is TGTGCCAGCAGCGTAGATGCTGGGGGTGGAAATCAGCCCCAGCATTTT.

The V call is TRBV9, the J call TRBJ2-2; no clear D. V was cut by 3 bases and J by 7 bases, with 7 bases left in between. Germline V gene lookup returns CDR1 SGDLS and CDR2 YYNGEE. CDR3 length: 12 residues. CDR3 amino acids: CASSEYVGELFF. In DNA form, the CDR3 reads TGTGCCAGCAGCGAATACGTCGGGGAGCTGTTTTTT.

The chain employs TRBV27 and TRBJ2-7, with a possible D match to TRBD2 (6 bases). CDR1 MNHEY and CDR2 SMNVEV come from the germline V gene (reference sequence). Trimming took off 6 bases at V and 2 bases at J, with 11 bases between the two ends. The CDR3 has 13 amino acids. The CDR3 here is CASRPWGAYEQYF. The CDR3 DNA reads as TGTGCCAGCAGACCTTGGGGGGCCTACGAGCAGTACTTC.

This chain joins TRBV9 and TRBJ2-6; 9 bases agree with TRBD1. The CDR3 extends over 18 amino acids. V lost 4 bases, J lost 0 bases, and 8 bases stayed unmatched. CDR1 SGDLS and CDR2 YYNGEE come from the germline V gene. This CDR3 reads CASSQTGQGISGANVLTF. CDR3 nucleotides: TGTGCCAGCAGCCAAACGGGACAGGGAATCTCTGGGGCCAACGTCCTGACTTTC.

The chain combines TRBV27 with TRBJ1-6, with a weak D call TRBD1 (5 bases). V lost 4 bases and J 8 bases, leaving 15 bases between the germline ends. The CDR3 extends over 15 amino acids. Per germline, CDR1 MNHEY and CDR2 SMNVEV (reference sequence). The CDR3 loop reads CASSSPRGTYSPLHF. The CDR3 DNA reads TGTGCCAGCAGTTCCCCACGGGGGACTTATTCACCCCTCCACTTT.

The chain is built from TRBV25-1 and TRBJ1-4; D is unclear. From germline, CDR1 is MGHDK and CDR2 SYGVNS. The length of the CDR3 is 12 residues. V lost 1 base to trimming and J lost 8 bases, with 5 bases between them. CDR3 sequence (DNA): TGTGCCAGCAGTGAATTGGAGGAAAAACTGTTTTTT. This sequence encodes CASSELEEKLFF.

This sequence joins TRBV5-1 and TRBJ2-2; D might be TRBD1 or TRBD2, each matching 5 bases. CDR1 and CDR2 from the germline V gene are SGHRS and YFSETQ. The CDR3 has 15 amino acids. Trimming stripped 0 bases from V and 6 bases from J, with 12 bases between. The CDR3 coding sequence is TGCGCCAGCAGCTTGGCGGGGCCCGGCGCCGGGGAGCTGTTTTTT. Amino acid sequence: CASSLAGPGAGELFF.

The chain couples TRBV27 to TRBJ1-5; tentative D call: TRBD1 (6 bases). Germline values: CDR1 MNHEY, CDR2 SMNVEV (reference sequence). The CDR3 covers 14 residues. Trimming cost V 6 bases and J 3 bases, with 12 bases left between them. This CDR3 is CASRLTGNNQPQHF. For the CDR3, the DNA is TGTGCCAGCAGACTTACAGGGAACAATCAGCCCCAGCATTTT.

The rearrangement joins TRBV28 to TRBJ1-4; 8 bases fit TRBD1. The CDR3 is 12 amino acids. The ends lost 2 bases at V and 10 bases at J; junction bases unmatched: 0. In germline, CDR1 is MDHEN, CDR2 SYDVKM. The CDR3 spells CASSLGTGKLFF. CDR3 sequence (DNA): TGTGCCAGCAGTTTAGGGACAGGAAAACTGTTTTTT.

The chain recombines TRBV19 with TRBJ2-1, with D possibly called TRBD1 or TRBD2 (6 bases each). Deletions cut 5 bases from V and 3 bases from J, with 14 bases between. Per germline, CDR1 LNHDA and CDR2 SQIVND (reference sequence). The CDR3 is made up of 15 amino acids. The DNA of the CDR3 is TGTGCCAGTAGTCCCGGAGGGGGGAGCTACAATGAGCAGTTCTTC. Translated, it gives CASSPGGGSYNEQFF.

The chain is built from TRBV30 and TRBJ2-3; 8 bases align to TRBD2. Germline V gene lookup returns CDR1 GTSNPN and CDR2 SVGIG (reference sequence). The CDR3 has 15 residues. Germline trimming cut 0 bases from V and 2 bases from J; bases unmatched to any gene: 4. In DNA, the CDR3 is TGTGCCTGGAGTGTCGGCGGGAGGCCCACAGATACGCAGTATTTT. It translates to CAWSVGGRPTDTQYF.

DNA of the CDR3: TGTGCCAGCAGCTTAGCACCCTTCAATGAGCAGTTCTTC. It codes for CASSLAPFNEQFF. The chain joins TRBV7-6 to TRBJ2-1, with D hard to call. This CDR3 contains 13 residues. V shed 0 bases and J shed 6 bases, with 6 bases lying between them. Germline loops: CDR1 SGHVS, CDR2 FNYEAQ.

The genes are TRBV20-1 and TRBJ1-1, with no clear D. The germline V gene has CDR1 DFQATT and CDR2 SNEGSKA (reference sequence). Trimming took off 1 base at V and 2 bases at J, with 2 bases between the two ends. The CDR3 is 11 residues long. The CDR3 DNA reads as TGCAGTGCTAGAGGAAACACTGAAGCTTTCTTT. Its protein product is CSARGNTEAFF.

V usage is TRBV11-3 and J usage is TRBJ1-5, with a tentative D call TRBD1 (5 bases). Germline V gene sequence: CDR1 SGHNT, CDR2 YENEEA. The V gene lost 1 base and the J gene lost 15 bases, with 22 bases spanning the gap. This CDR3 is built from 15 residues. This CDR3 reads CASSLVRAGINRRHF. CDR3 in DNA: TGTGCCAGCAGCTTAGTCAGGGCGGGTATCAACCGGAGGCATTTT.

The V gene is TRBV10-3, the J gene TRBJ2-7; the D gene is possibly TRBD2 (6 bases). The V end lost 8 bases, the J end lost 3 bases, and 14 bases lay between the germline ends. The germline V gene encodes CDR1 ENHRY and CDR2 SYGVKD. The CDR3 is 13 residues long. CDR3 residues: CAIGAGSGYEQYF. In nucleotides, the CDR3 is TGTGCCATCGGGGCGGGATCAGGCTACGAGCAGTACTTC.

This chain connects TRBV6-5 to TRBJ2-2; 9 bases align to TRBD2. V trimming: 5 bases; J trimming: 5 bases; junction bases outside the gene matches: 6. Germline V CDR1 and CDR2: MNHEY, SVGAGI. This CDR3 spans 15 amino acids. The CDR3 spells CASSKPGLATGELFF. The DNA of the CDR3 is TGTGCCAGCAGTAAACCGGGACTAGCAACCGGGGAGCTGTTTTTT.

The rearrangement uses TRBV28 and TRBJ1-2; TRBD1 might be the D (6 bases). The CDR3 has 12 amino acids. V was pared by 3 bases and J by 8 bases, with 10 bases between. The germline gives CDR1 MDHEN, CDR2 SYDVKM. CDR3 protein: CASSFRGAGYTF. In DNA, the CDR3 is TGTGCCAGCAGTTTCCGGGGGGCCGGCTACACCTTC.

J is TRBJ1-5 and V is TRBV28; perhaps TRBD1 as D (5 bases). In germline, CDR1 is MDHEN, CDR2 SYDVKM. The CDR3 is 17 residues long. The ends were cut back, 4 bases at V and 5 bases at J, with 21 bases in the middle. For the CDR3, the DNA is TGTGCCAGCAGTTCGGGCAGGGTAGTATTATGGGATCAGCCCCAGCATTTT. It is translated as CASSSGRVVLWDQPQHF.

The CDR3 here is CASSPGGAKNIQYF. Here the CDR3 DNA reads TGTGCCAGTTCGCCGGGGGGAGCCAAAAACATTCAGTACTTC. This chain uses TRBV28 with TRBJ2-4; TRBD2 matches 7 bases. Trimming took 9 bases from V and 0 from J; bases not matched to a gene: 5. The CDR3 covers 14 residues. Germline CDR1 reads MDHEN; CDR2 reads SYDVKM.

This clone came up once. This chain joins TRBV7-9 and TRBJ2-2, with D unresolved. V lost 5 bases, J lost 8 bases, and 6 bases lay in between. Germline loops: CDR1 SEHNR, CDR2 FQNEAQ (reference sequence). The CDR3 has 11 residues. The CDR3 loop is CASSIKGELFF. The CDR3 DNA follows: TGTGCCAGCAGCATAAAAGGGGAGCTGTTTTTT.

The chain employs TRBV7-9 and TRBJ1-1; no firm D call. V lost 5 bases and J lost 5, with 18 bases in between. Germline CDR1 SEHNR, CDR2 FQNEAQ (reference sequence). This CDR3 is 15 amino acids long. The CDR3 sequence is CASSPEARRRTEAFF. CDR3 sequence (DNA): TGTGCCAGCAGCCCCGAGGCTAGAAGGAGGACTGAAGCTTTCTTT.

The chain links TRBV6-5 to TRBJ2-3; perhaps TRBD2 as D (5 bases). V was pared by 6 bases and J by 2 bases, with 6 bases between. The CDR3 contains 12 residues. Germline V gene sequence: CDR1 MNHEY, CDR2 SVGAGI. The CDR3: CASSRDTDTQYF. In DNA form, the CDR3 reads TGTGCCAGCAGCCGGGACACAGATACGCAGTATTTT.

This chain links TRBV7-9 with TRBJ1-1; 7 bases map to TRBD1. The CDR3 contains 17 residues. V shed 5 bases, J shed 5 bases, and the junction held 17 bases outside the gene matches. CDR1 SEHNR and CDR2 FQNEAQ come from the germline V gene (reference sequence). The CDR3 reads CASSPSTGSFWGTEAFF. In DNA, the CDR3 is TGTGCCAGCAGCCCCTCGACAGGGAGCTTCTGGGGGACTGAAGCTTTCTTT. Full variable domain (rest looked up from reference TRBV7-9 and TRBJ1-1): DTGVSQNPRHKITKRGQNVTFRCDPISEHNRLYWYRQTLGQGPEFLTYFQNEAQLEKSRLLSDRFSAERPKGSFSTLEIQRTEQGDSAMYLCASSPSTGSFWGTEAFFGQGTRLTVV.

This chain links TRBV5-1 with TRBJ1-4; D is undetermined. Looked up from germline, CDR1 is SGHRS and CDR2 is YFSETQ. CDR3 length: 14 residues. Trimming took off 0 bases at V and 7 bases at J, with 10 bases between the two ends. The CDR3 spells CASSLDSYLEKLFF. The CDR3 nucleotides are TGCGCCAGCAGCTTGGACAGTTACCTTGAAAAACTGTTTTTT. The full variable domain, in which reference TRBV5-1 and TRBJ1-4 provide the parts outside the CDR3, is KAGVTQTPRYLIKTRGQQVTLSCSPISGHRSVSWYQQTPGQGLQFLFEYFSETQRNKGNFPGRFSGRQFSNSRSEMNVSTLELGDSALYLCASSLDSYLEKLFFGSGTQLSVL.

The gene calls are TRBV18 and TRBJ1-5; TRBD1 agrees at 11 bases. This CDR3 spans 18 amino acids. Trimming removed 2 bases from V and 7 bases from J; junction bases left unmatched: 13. Per germline, CDR1 KGHSH and CDR2 LQKENI. The DNA of the CDR3 is TGTGCCAGCTCACCAAGCCCCGCCGGGACAGGGGGAAGACAGCCCCAGCATTTT. Protein product: CASSPSPAGTGGRQPQHF.

This clone was observed a single time. The chain has TRBV10-3 and TRBJ2-7; 9 bases are a match to TRBD1. J gave up 4 bases and V 10 bases, and 5 bases lay outside the gene matches. The CDR3 runs to 12 residues. Germline CDR1 is ENHRY and CDR2 is SYGVKD. This CDR3 reads CATQGQGYEQYF. In DNA, the CDR3 is TGTGCCACCCAGGGACAGGGATACGAGCAGTACTTC.

The chain combines TRBV4-1 with TRBJ1-2, with no clear D. Trimming cost V 0 bases and J 3 bases, with 14 bases left between them. This CDR3 comprises 16 residues. Germline-derived CDR1 and CDR2 are MGHRA and YSYEKL. In DNA, the CDR3 is TGCGCCAGCAGCCAAGATCCCCCCGCAGGCGACTATGGCTACACCTTC. Amino acids: CASSQDPPAGDYGYTF.

Turning to this clone: The junction departs from germline at one end; a sequencing error may be responsible. DNA of the CDR3: TGTGCCAGCAGCCTAGCTATAAAGCAAAACCCGACAGCGACCCAGTACTTC. It specifies CASSLAIKQNPTATQYF. The chain joins TRBV7-9 to TRBJ2-5; D possibly matches TRBD1 or TRBD2 (5 bases each). The CDR3 loop spans 17 amino acids. The germline gives CDR1 SEHNR, CDR2 FQNEAQ (reference sequence).

The CDR3 coding sequence is TGTGCCAGCAGCACCCCAACCAGGGGGAAGAGCGCCTACAATGAGCAGTTCTTC. Its protein product is CASSTPTRGKSAYNEQFF. The chain recombines TRBV7-2 with TRBJ2-1; TRBD1 matches at 7 bases. Germline CDR1 SGHTA, CDR2 FQGNSA. CDR3 length equals 18 residues. The junction had 15 bases not matched to a gene; V was cut back by 5 bases and J by 2 bases.

CDR3 nucleotides: TGTGCCTGGAGTAGGGCTAGCGGGAGGGCCCTCTACGAGCAGTACTTC. This encodes CAWSRASGRALYEQYF. The J gene is TRBJ2-7, the V gene TRBV30; 12 nucleotides agree with TRBD2. The germline CDR1 and CDR2 sequences are GTSNPN and SVGIG (reference sequence). V shed 2 bases and J 3 bases; nucleotides not matched to a gene: 8. The CDR3 spans 16 residues.